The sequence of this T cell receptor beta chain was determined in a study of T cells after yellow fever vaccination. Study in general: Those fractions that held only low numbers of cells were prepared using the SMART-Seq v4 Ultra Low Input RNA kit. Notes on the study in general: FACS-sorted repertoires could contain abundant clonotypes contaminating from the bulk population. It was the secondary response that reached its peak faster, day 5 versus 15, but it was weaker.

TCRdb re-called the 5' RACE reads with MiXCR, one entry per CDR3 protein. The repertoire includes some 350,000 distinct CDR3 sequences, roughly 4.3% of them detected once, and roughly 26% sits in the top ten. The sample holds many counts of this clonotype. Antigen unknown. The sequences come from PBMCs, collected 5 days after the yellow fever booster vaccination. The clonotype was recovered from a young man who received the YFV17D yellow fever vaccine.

This CDR3 is CASSPGGAYNEQFF. CDR3 DNA: TGCGCCAGCAGCCCCGGCGGGGCCTACAATGAGCAGTTCTTC. V usage is TRBV5-1 and J usage is TRBJ2-1, with D possibly TRBD2 on 6 matching bases. Germline CDR1 and CDR2: SGHRS and YFSETQ. This CDR3 contains 14 residues. Trimming stripped 4 bases from V and 2 bases from J, with 10 bases between.